Below, 4 T cell receptor beta chains from the same sample are listed, as sequenced in a study of T cell clones after liver transplantation. Only in-frame clones appear in the TCRdb table, and some are missing; sequencing was by immunoSEQ multiplex PCR. The table lists around 110,000 clones, approximately 90% of them singletons. This specimen was CD4+ T cells from blood, taken 12 months after liver transplant. These receptor sequences come from a human patient who received a liver transplant. Some T cells may be graft donor cells.

The chain joins TRBV5-1 to TRBJ2-3; tentative D call: TRBD1 (5 bases). The germline V gene encodes CDR1 SGHRS and CDR2 YFSETQ. Trimming took 5 bases from V and 3 from J, leaving 10 bases between them. This CDR3 spans 13 amino acids. CDR3 residues: CASSKGWTDTQYF. For the CDR3, the DNA is TGCGCCAGCAGTAAGGGGTGGACAGATACGCAGTATTTT.

The chain joins TRBV7-6 to TRBJ1-3; D is unclear. The ends were cut back, 2 bases at V and 4 bases at J, with 6 bases in the middle. Germline V CDR1 and CDR2: SGHVS, FNYEAQ. This CDR3 comprises 13 residues. CDR3 protein: CASSLSAGNTIYF. DNA of the CDR3: TGTGCCAGCAGCTTAAGTGCCGGAAACACCATATATTTT.

In DNA, the CDR3 is TGCGCCAGCAGCCGCGGAGTGGGGGCCGACGGGGAGCTGTTTTTT. Its translation: CASSRGVGADGELFF. The J gene is TRBJ2-2, the V gene TRBV5-1, with D possibly TRBD1 on 6 matching bases. CDR1 SGHRS and CDR2 YFSETQ come from the germline V gene. This CDR3 region has 15 residues. V shed 4 bases and J shed 7 bases, with 17 bases lying between them. Full variable domain (missing parts from reference TRBV5-1 and TRBJ2-2): KAGVTQTPRYLIKTRGQQVTLSCSPISGHRSVSWYQQTPGQGLQFLFEYFSETQRNKGNFPGRFSGRQFSNSRSEMNVSTLELGDSALYLCASSRGVGADGELFFGEGSRLTVL.

This clone was counted once. The gene calls are TRBV5-1 and TRBJ2-3, with TRBD2 identical over 8 bases. CDR1 SGHRS and CDR2 YFSETQ come from the germline V gene. This CDR3 has 17 amino acids. V lost 2 bases and J lost 0; bases outside the gene matches: 8. In nucleotides, the CDR3 is TGCGCCAGCAGCTTACCCACTAGCGGCTCTAGCACAGATACGCAGTATTTT. It encodes CASSLPTSGSSTDTQYF.